A single sample is the source of the 18 T cell receptor beta chains below, sequenced in a study of CD8 T cells in ankylosing spondylitis. TCRdb ran MiXCR on the 5' RACE reads and lists one entry per CDR3 protein. This table holds 200,000 to 250,000 distinct CDR3 sequences, about 10% found once. Source material: blood, either unsorted or a sorted T cell fraction (not recorded which). The receptors shown here come from a male donor with ankylosing spondylitis or in good health (not recorded which).

The J gene is TRBJ2-5, the V gene TRBV2; 13 positions match TRBD2. Germline V gives CDR1 SNHLY, CDR2 FYNNEI. V lost 7 bases, J lost 4 bases, and 6 bases stayed unmatched. CDR3 length: 15 residues. Written as DNA, the CDR3 is TGTGCCAGCACCGGGACTAGCGGGACCGGAGAGACCCAGTACTTC. It specifies CASTGTSGTGETQYF.

Ten or more counts support this clonotype. The V gene is TRBV29-1, the J gene TRBJ1-3; D unresolved. CDR3 length equals 12 residues. The germline V and J ends were trimmed by 7 bases and 4 bases, with 11 bases remaining between them. CDR1 is SQVTM and CDR2 is ANQGSEA in the germline V gene. In DNA, the CDR3 is TGCAGCGCCCTGTCGTCCGGAAACACCATATATTTT. Its protein product is CSALSSGNTIYF.

This rearrangement joins TRBV3-1 to TRBJ1-1; tentatively, D is TRBD1 (6 bases). Per the germline V gene, CDR1 is LGHDT and CDR2 is YNNKEL (reference sequence). This CDR3 spans 14 amino acids. Trimming cost V 0 bases and J 4 bases, with 9 bases left between them. In nucleotides, the CDR3 is TGTGCCAGCAGCCAAGACAGGGGTCGCACTGAAGCTTTCTTT. As protein: CASSQDRGRTEAFF.

There are a few counts of this clonotype. The rearrangement joins TRBV11-2 to TRBJ2-5; tentatively, D is TRBD1 or TRBD2 (6 bases each). V was cut by 0 bases and J by 5 bases, with 22 bases left in between. The CDR3 has 18 amino acids. Germline V gene data show CDR1 as SGHAT and CDR2 as FQNNGV. The CDR3 nucleotides are TGTGCCAGCAGCTTAGATCAAGCTGGGACACCCCGGGGGGAGACCCAGTACTTC. This encodes CASSLDQAGTPRGETQYF.

This clonotype was seen at least ten times. The genes are TRBV10-3 and TRBJ2-1; 9 bases fit TRBD2. The CDR3 has 17 residues. V lost 4 bases and J lost 5; bases outside the gene matches: 12. Germline V gene lookup returns CDR1 ENHRY and CDR2 SYGVKD. The DNA for the CDR3 is TGTGCCATCAGTGTAGGTGGTAGCGGGGGCTACGACAATGAGCAGTTCTTC. It is translated as CAISVGGSGGYDNEQFF.

This clonotype was counted at least ten times. This chain joins TRBV5-1 and TRBJ2-5; 7 bases match TRBD1. After removal of 4 bases from V and 2 bases from J, the junction contained 8 bases not matched to a gene. The CDR3 is 15 amino acids. Germline V lookup: CDR1 SGHRS, CDR2 YFSETQ. The CDR3 DNA sequence: TGCGCCAGCAGCCGCGTGGGACAGACACAAGAGACCCAGTACTTC. It is translated as CASSRVGQTQETQYF.

This clonotype has a count of ten or more. V gene TRBV5-1 combines with J gene TRBJ1-1; D gene uncertain. V lost 1 base to trimming and J lost 5 bases, with 9 bases between them. Germline V gene data show CDR1 as SGHRS and CDR2 as YFSETQ. This CDR3 comprises 13 residues. The CDR3 bases are TGCGCCAGCAGCTTGAGTGGATGGACTGAAGCTTTCTTT. Translated, it gives CASSLSGWTEAFF. Together with reference TRBV5-1 and TRBJ1-1, the CDR3 gives the full variable domain: KAGVTQTPRYLIKTRGQQVTLSCSPISGHRSVSWYQQTPGQGLQFLFEYFSETQRNKGNFPGRFSGRQFSNSRSEMNVSTLELGDSALYLCASSLSGWTEAFFGQGTRLTVV.

The rearrangement links TRBV5-6 to TRBJ2-5; TRBD2 matches 7 bases. The V and J ends lost 1 base and 4 bases, in that order; junction bases with no gene match: 4. CDR3 length: 14 amino acids. CDR1 and CDR2 (germline): SGHDT, YYEEEE. The chain's CDR3 is CASSLWEGGETQYF. The CDR3 coding sequence is TGTGCCAGCAGCTTGTGGGAGGGTGGAGAGACCCAGTACTTC.

Ten or more counts support this clonotype. The rearrangement joins TRBV20-1 to TRBJ2-7; 10 nucleotides match TRBD2. The CDR3 totals 15 residues. V lost 3 bases and J lost 2; bases outside the gene matches: 7. Germline V gene sequence: CDR1 DFQATT, CDR2 SNEGSKA (reference sequence). CDR3 loop: CSARGTSGATYEQYF. DNA of the CDR3: TGCAGTGCTAGGGGTACTAGCGGGGCAACCTACGAGCAGTACTTC.

This clonotype has a handful of counts. The chain links TRBV2 to TRBJ2-7, with D possibly TRBD1 on 5 matching bases. The length of the CDR3 is 14 residues. CDR1 is SNHLY and CDR2 is FYNNEI in the germline V gene. The V and J ends lost 1 base and 6 bases respectively, with 13 bases between them. CDR3 nucleotide sequence: TGTGCCAGCAGTGAAGAAAGGGGCATCACCGAGCAGTACTTC. Its protein product is CASSEERGITEQYF. Variable domain in full (rest from reference TRBV2 and TRBJ2-7): EPEVTQTPSHQVTQMGQEVILRCVPISNHLYFYWYRQILGQKVEFLVSFYNNEISEKSEIFDDQFSVERPDGSNFTLKIRSTKLEDSAMYFCASSEERGITEQYFGPGTRLTVT.

The chain joins TRBV11-3 to TRBJ2-1; 11 nucleotides agree with TRBD1. The germline V gene has CDR1 SGHNT and CDR2 YENEEA. V dropped 3 bases and J dropped 8; count of bases not matched to a gene: 6. The CDR3 runs to 15 residues. This chain's CDR3 is CASSFGQGANDEQFF. The DNA of the CDR3 is TGTGCCAGCAGCTTTGGACAGGGGGCGAATGATGAGCAGTTCTTC. The variable domain in full, completed from reference TRBV11-3 and TRBJ2-1, reads EAGVVQSPRYKIIEKKQPVAFWCNPISGHNTLYWYLQNLGQGPELLIRYENEEAVDDSQLPKDRFSAERLKGVDSTLKIQPAELGDSAVYLCASSFGQGANDEQFFGPGTRLTVL.

This clonotype was detected only a few times. The V call is TRBV20-1, the J call TRBJ2-7; 7 bases are a match to TRBD1. The CDR3 consists of 13 residues. Germline lookup yields CDR1 DFQATT and CDR2 SNEGSKA (reference sequence). Trimming at V came to 3 bases and at J to 6 bases, leaving 8 bases not matched to a gene. The CDR3 reads CSAREQGRVEQYF. The CDR3 DNA sequence: TGCAGTGCTAGGGAACAGGGGAGAGTCGAGCAGTACTTC.

This clonotype was recorded at least ten times. This chain links TRBV9 with TRBJ2-5; perhaps TRBD2 as D (6 bases). The V end was cut by 4 bases, the J end by 3 bases, with 22 bases between. CDR1 SGDLS and CDR2 YYNGEE come from the germline V gene. The CDR3 loop spans 17 amino acids. In DNA form, the CDR3 reads TGTGCCAGCAGCTTCAACCCGGACTACAACCGAAAAGAGACCCAGTACTTC. Its protein is CASSFNPDYNRKETQYF.

This clonotype was observed at least ten times. The chain joins TRBV28 to TRBJ1-2; D call uncertain. This CDR3 spans 12 amino acids. V lost 6 bases and J 4 bases, leaving 9 bases between the germline ends. Germline values: CDR1 MDHEN, CDR2 SYDVKM. The CDR3 sequence: CASSREFYGYTF. CDR3 DNA: TGTGCCAGCAGCCGCGAGTTCTATGGCTACACCTTC.

The chain carries TRBV20-1 and TRBJ1-1; no definite D call. The V gene's germline CDR1 is DFQATT and CDR2 SNEGSKA (reference sequence). The CDR3 has 15 amino acids. The CDR3 bases are TGCAGCGCCAGGTTCCCCCTCAGTAGCAACACTGAAGCTTTCTTT. Translating gives CSARFPLSSNTEAFF.

This chain uses TRBV7-2 with TRBJ1-1, with D perhaps TRBD1 (5 bases). The CDR3 loop spans 15 amino acids. CDR1 is SGHTA, CDR2 FQGNSA, per germline. V lost 1 base, J lost 4 bases, and 13 bases lay in between. The CDR3 region has the DNA TGTGCCAGCAGCTTAGACGGGGGAGGCGGCACTGAAGCTTTCTTT. Translation: CASSLDGGGGTEAFF.

At least ten counts were recorded for this clonotype. CDR3 nucleotide sequence: TGCAGCGTTGAAGTGATGCCGAACGAGCAGTACTTC. It yields the protein CSVEVMPNEQYF. V usage is TRBV29-1 and J usage is TRBJ2-7; the D is unclear. The V and J ends lost 1 base and 5 bases respectively, with 9 bases between them. Germline V CDR1 and CDR2: SQVTM, ANQGSEA. This CDR3 has 12 amino acids.

This sequence joins TRBV6-1 and TRBJ2-7, with 12 positions matching TRBD2. Trimming removed 6 bases from V and 1 base from J; junction bases left unmatched: 10. From germline, CDR1 is MNHNS and CDR2 SASEGT. The CDR3 runs 17 residues. DNA for the CDR3: TGTGCCAGCAGCTCGCAGACGGGACTAGCGGGTTCCTACGAGCAGTACTTC. It codes for CASSSQTGLAGSYEQYF.